The source of this T cell receptor (beta chain) is a study of CD4 T cells in relation to SARS-CoV-2 and coronaviruses listed by TCRdb under 2021. Study-level background: The ViraFEST assay cultured PBMCs with antigen for 10 days, then sequenced TCR beta CDR3s to find antigen-specific clonal expansions. Memory CD4+ T cell crossreactivity between SARS-CoV-2 and common cold coronavirus spike proteins was assessed at the TCR clonotype level in the study. The Adaptive Biotechnologies TCR-sequencing kit was used to sequence samples from a few pre-COVID donors and the naive versus memory experiments, whereas other data were Illumina-based. Using patient-derived lymphoblastoid cell lines, the shared crossreactive spike epitopes were mapped to their HLA restriction. An HIV-1 Nef peptide pool or a no-peptide culture served as the negative reference condition. A different, Illumina-based TCR-beta assay was used to sequence expansion assays from other donors in the study. General study outcomes and caveats: No donor contributed both pre-pandemic and post-infection samples, which limited tracing the source of pre-existing responses. Roughly 70% of donors had memory CD4+ clonotypes that crossrecognized SARS-CoV-2 and at least one common cold coronavirus spike. Small numbers of patients and of tested TCRs limited the study. Crossreactivity analysis was centred on spike protein, so crossreactivity against other viral proteins was not assessed. Significantly weaker SARS-CoV-2-driven expansion was shown by crossreactive clones than by monoreactive clones, consistent with antigenic imprinting.

CD4+ T cells from unexposed donors were collected before the COVID-19 pandemic (2011-2018). Following 10 days of culture, the EasySep CD4+ T cell isolation kit was used to isolate CD4+ T cells. Unexposed donor CD4+ T cells were tested for reactivity to SARS-CoV-2 S and N and four common cold coronavirus spike pools, as cell number allowed. PBMCs were cultured at around 2 million per well in IMDM supplemented with around 5% human AB serum and about 9.2 IU/ml IL-2. Half of the culture medium was replaced with fresh IL-2-containing medium on days 3 and 7. In general, every peptide culture condition was set up in three replicate wells. Leukapheresis product for the unexposed donors was purchased commercially. Ficoll-Paque PLUS gradient centrifugation was used to isolate PBMCs from leukapheresis product or whole blood. PBMCs were either used fresh in the expansion assay or cryopreserved at -140 degrees C. The QIAamp Micro DNA Kit was used to extract genomic DNA from the CD4+ T cells.

As concerns this clone: Its antigen has not been determined. Within one base of it there is no much larger clone, and no base qualities were kept.

Library creation used the immunoSEQ multiplex PCR assay. The authors processed their data as follows. During preprocessing, nonproductive sequences were discarded, as were any CDR3s that did not begin with C, did not end with F or W, or were shorter than 7 amino acids. The MANAFEST web app identified antigen-specific clonotypes based on expansion compared with the reference and other culture wells. A clone counted as positive if significantly expanded in 2 of 3 replicate wells versus the reference culture at FDR below 0.05. To be called positive, a clone also had to show significant expansion compared with every other tandem well and an odds ratio greater than 5. CDR3 homology was quantified as pairwise Levenshtein distance, calculated with the stringdist R package after three terminal residues were trimmed from each end. The table comes from immuneACCESS by way of TCRdb, which keeps in-frame sequences with V and J called. Part of the clones is missing from these tables; in studies checked, under half for an unresolved V gene and the rest for unknown reasons. That table is the source of V, J and clone size, and D and trimming were worked out from the DNA. This sample is represented by approximately 25,000 clones; about 70% of them were singletons. More than 15% of the sample is taken by the ten largest.

The sequencing input was CD4+ T cells from PBMCs, cultured in vitro. The clonotype comes from a human donor in good health.

The CDR3 region: CASSSTTGESSYEQYF. The nucleotide sequence reads as follows: TGTGCCAGCTCATCTACGACAGGGGAGAGCTCCTACGAGCAGTACTTC. Here the chain combines TRBV18 and TRBJ2-7, with TRBD1 matching 8 junction bases. Here V drops 5 bases and J drops 0 bases, and the junction holds 9 bases not matched to any gene. Measured from the cysteine to the phenylalanine, the CDR3 is 16 residues long. CDR3 DNA is the only sequence kept; it has 48 bases, read in frame from the first base. Per the germline V gene, KGHSH is the CDR1 and LQKENI is the CDR2.